The clone carrying this TCR beta chain was counted a single time. The sample is drawn from a study of blood T cell repertoires in COVID-19. Study-level background: Collection of acute and convalescent COVID-19 samples took place in the United States, Italy and Spain. The cDNA or gDNA used as material had been derived from T cells, B-cell-depleted T cells, or PBMCs.

Methods used by the authors: Amplification from reference gene primers served as the basis for estimated nucleated cell counts. Here immunoSEQ multiplex PCR was the method, and the copy in TCRdb shows in-frame clones only, minus some. Clone size and the V and J calls come from that table; the DNA yielded D and trimming. Among roughly 70,000 clones listed, over 80% were seen once. Material for sequencing was peripheral blood. The origin of this receptor is an elderly woman with active COVID-19.

In DNA, the CDR3 is TGTGCCAGCTCTCCCGGAGGAAGCCGATCCGACGAGCAGTACTTC. It translates to CASSPGGSRSDEQYF. This rearrangement joins TRBV28 to TRBJ2-7; a weak D match, TRBD2 (5 bases). The CDR3 sequence is 15 residues long. V lost 8 bases, J lost 5 bases, and 22 bases lay in between. In germline, CDR1 is MDHEN, CDR2 SYDVKM.